Presented here are 6 T cell receptor beta chains from one specimen sequenced in a study of T cell responses to AZD1222 COVID-19 vaccine. TCRdb's table, derived via immunoSEQ multiplex PCR, lists solely in-frame clones and lacks some. The repertoire holds some 110,000 clones, with 90% as singletons. The sequences come from peripheral blood, collected 28 days after the second AZD1222 dose. The receptors originated from an adult who received the AZD1222 COVID-19 vaccine.

J is TRBJ1-1 and V is TRBV12-3 or TRBV12-4; D call uncertain. The CDR3 contains 13 residues. With 5 bases removed from V and 1 base from J, the gap between germline ends came to 8 bases. The DNA of the CDR3 is TGTGCCAGCAGTACGACCCAGAACACTGAAGCTTTCTTT. It specifies CASSTTQNTEAFF.

This clone turned up a few times. The chain couples TRBV2 to TRBJ2-2, with D tentatively TRBD1 (6 bases). There are 16 residues in the CDR3. The V gene's germline CDR1 is SNHLY and CDR2 FYNNEI. V was clipped by 2 bases and J by 2 bases, with 12 bases between them. The CDR3 spells CASSENGGPNTGELFF. CDR3 DNA sequence: TGTGCCAGCAGTGAAAATGGGGGCCCCAACACCGGGGAGCTGTTTTTT.

The genes are TRBV6-5 and TRBJ2-7; D is perhaps TRBD1 or TRBD2 (5 bases each). Per the germline V gene, CDR1 is MNHEY and CDR2 is SVGAGI. The CDR3 contains 14 residues. Deletions cut 8 bases from V and 0 bases from J, with 14 bases between. The DNA for the CDR3 is TGTGCCAGCCAACCAGGGAGATTCTCCTACGAGCAGTACTTC. Residues: CASQPGRFSYEQYF.

The genes are TRBV5-1 and TRBJ1-1; D gene unclear. V shed 2 bases and J shed 2 bases, with 10 bases lying between them. CDR1 SGHRS and CDR2 YFSETQ come from the germline V gene. The CDR3 runs to 14 residues. The CDR3 loop reads CASSFRASNTEAFF. The CDR3 region has the DNA TGCGCCAGCAGCTTTCGGGCGAGCAACACTGAAGCTTTCTTT.

This sequence joins TRBV24-1 and TRBJ2-3; a possible D gene is TRBD2 (7 bases). The CDR3 is 17 residues long. Trimming shortened V by 2 bases and J by 0 bases, and 14 bases separated the two germline ends. In germline, CDR1 is KGHDR, CDR2 SFDVKD. The CDR3 DNA sequence: TGTGCCACCAGTGATTCCTCGGGGGGCCGCAGCACAGATACGCAGTATTTT. Protein product: CATSDSSGGRSTDTQYF.

This chain joins TRBV4-3 and TRBJ2-7, with TRBD1 as a possible D gene (5 bases). The CDR3 contains 16 residues. Germline CDR1 LGHNA, CDR2 YSLEER. The ends were cut back, 1 base at V and 4 bases at J, with 17 bases in the middle. CDR3 protein: CASSQGVGLRGYEQYF. The CDR3 region has the DNA TGCGCCAGCAGCCAAGGTGTGGGGCTCAGAGGATACGAGCAGTACTTC.